This T cell receptor beta chain is from a study of control samples from healthy donors and cancer patients. This clone was seen only a few times. Profiled with immunoSEQ multiplex PCR; TCRdb holds only in-frame clones, not every one. The sample yields roughly 120,000 clones, roughly 92% seen once. CDR1 is MNHNY, CDR2 SVGAGI, per germline (reference sequence). This CDR3 is built from 16 residues. V gave up 2 bases and J gave up 2 bases; unmatched junction bases: 2. This receptor was identified in a young woman in good health. The chain links TRBV6-6 to TRBJ1-5; 11 nucleotides align to TRBD1. Sequencing was carried out using blood. CDR3 in amino acids: CASSYGTGGRNQPQHF. The CDR3 region has the DNA TGTGCCAGCAGTTACGGGACAGGGGGTCGCAATCAGCCCCAGCATTTT.